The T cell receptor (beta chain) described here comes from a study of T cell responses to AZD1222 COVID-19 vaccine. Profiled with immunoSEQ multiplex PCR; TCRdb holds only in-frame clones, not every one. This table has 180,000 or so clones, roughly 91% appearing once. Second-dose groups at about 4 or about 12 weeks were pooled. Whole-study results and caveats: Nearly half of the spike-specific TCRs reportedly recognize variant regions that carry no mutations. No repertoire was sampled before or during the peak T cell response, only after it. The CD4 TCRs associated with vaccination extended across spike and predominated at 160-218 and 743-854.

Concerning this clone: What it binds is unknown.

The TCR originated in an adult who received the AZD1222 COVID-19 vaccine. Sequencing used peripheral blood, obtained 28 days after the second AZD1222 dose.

The CDR3: CASSKQGDPYEQYF. The CDR3 coding sequence is TGTGCCAGCAGTAAACAGGGTGACCCCTACGAGCAGTACTTC. The chain recombines TRBV27 with TRBJ2-7; D may be TRBD1 (6 bases). Deletions cut 5 bases from V and 2 bases from J, with 13 bases between. Looked up from germline, CDR1 is MNHEY and CDR2 is SMNVEV (reference sequence). This CDR3 comprises 14 residues.